This T cell receptor beta chain was sequenced for a study of circulating CD8 cells and anti-PD-1 response in melanoma. Background on the study: Anti-PD-1 was first-line therapy for about 50% of the 13 patients.

TCR libraries were prepared from around 14 ng of total RNA with the QIAseq Immune Repertoire TCR panel. TCRdb itself ran the reads through MiXCR, one entry per CDR3 protein. Among under 450 distinct CDR3 sequences listed, roughly 6.2% were seen once. From live CD3+CD8+TCRalphabeta+ cells, four PD-1 and/or TIGIT subsets were sorted. V lost 2 bases and J lost 7, with 14 bases in between. Germline lookup yields CDR1 MNHEY and CDR2 SMNVEV (reference sequence). The CDR3 totals 14 residues. This clonotype is labeled hyperexpanded. Its specificity is unknown. Overall study findings and caveats: A small cohort with few responders supplied the baseline and M1 comparisons. PD-1 and DPOS subsets showed similar, higher clonality than DNEG.

The chain uses TRBV27 and TRBJ2-5; D is undetermined. Sample: CD8+ T cells from PBMCs, taken at baseline or after one month of anti-PD-1 therapy (not recorded which). This clonotype originated in a human donor with melanoma. The CDR3 coding sequence is TGTGCCAGCAGTTTAGGATCAGGATTTGCGACCCAGTACTTC. Translation gives CASSLGSGFATQYF.